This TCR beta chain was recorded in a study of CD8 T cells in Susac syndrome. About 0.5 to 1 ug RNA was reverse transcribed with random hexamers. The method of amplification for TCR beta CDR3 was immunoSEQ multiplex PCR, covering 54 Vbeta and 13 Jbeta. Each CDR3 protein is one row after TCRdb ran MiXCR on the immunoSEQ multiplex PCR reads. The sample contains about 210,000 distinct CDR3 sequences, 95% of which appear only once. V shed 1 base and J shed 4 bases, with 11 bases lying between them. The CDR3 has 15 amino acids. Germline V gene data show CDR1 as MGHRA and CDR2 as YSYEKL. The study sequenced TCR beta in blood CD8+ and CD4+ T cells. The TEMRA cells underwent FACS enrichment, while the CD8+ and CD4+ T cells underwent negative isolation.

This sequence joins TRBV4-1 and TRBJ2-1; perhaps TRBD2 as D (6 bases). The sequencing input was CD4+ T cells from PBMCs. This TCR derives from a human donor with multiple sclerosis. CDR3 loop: CASSQGSGPYNEQFF. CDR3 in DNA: TGCGCCAGCAGCCAAGGAAGCGGGCCATACAATGAGCAGTTCTTC.